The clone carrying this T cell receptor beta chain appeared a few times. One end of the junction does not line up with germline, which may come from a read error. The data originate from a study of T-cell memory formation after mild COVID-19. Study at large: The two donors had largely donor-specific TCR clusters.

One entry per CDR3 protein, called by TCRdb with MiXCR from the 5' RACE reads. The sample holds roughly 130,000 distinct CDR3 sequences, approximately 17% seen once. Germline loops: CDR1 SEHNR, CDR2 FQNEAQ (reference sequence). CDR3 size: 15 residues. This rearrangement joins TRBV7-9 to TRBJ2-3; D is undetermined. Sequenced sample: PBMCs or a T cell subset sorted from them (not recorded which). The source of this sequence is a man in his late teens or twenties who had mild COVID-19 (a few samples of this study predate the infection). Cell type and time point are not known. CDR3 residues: CASSLRVDETATQYF. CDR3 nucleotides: TGTGCCAGCAGCCTAAGGGTAGATGAAACAGCTACGCAGTATTTT.